The 27 T cell receptor beta chains given below trace back to one sample, sequenced in a study of shared T cell receptors in the human thymus. Clones were sequenced by immunoSEQ multiplex PCR, and TCRdb holds only the in-frame ones, with some missing. The sample holds some 640,000 clones, about 87% seen once. This sample also belongs to another study, concerning human thymus T cells.

Sequencing was carried out using thymocytes. The receptors stem from a boy younger than two with a congenital heart defect.

The J gene is TRBJ1-5, the V gene TRBV2; D not certain. This CDR3 is 14 amino acids long. Germline CDR1 reads SNHLY; CDR2 reads FYNNEI. The V end was cut by 4 bases, the J end by 0 bases, with 7 bases between. The CDR3 here is CASSVHYSNQPQHF. In DNA form, the CDR3 reads TGTGCCAGCAGTGTGCACTATAGCAATCAGCCCCAGCATTTT.

The chain uses TRBV6-1 and TRBJ1-5, with no clear D. V dropped 3 bases and J dropped 4 bases, with 10 bases sitting between them. Per the germline V gene, CDR1 is MNHNS and CDR2 is SASEGT. This CDR3 has 14 residues. The CDR3 loop is CASSDPSRNQPQHF. CDR3 DNA sequence: TGTGCCAGCAGTGATCCCTCGAGAAATCAGCCCCAGCATTTT.

The chain links TRBV6-5 to TRBJ1-1; 10 positions agree with TRBD1. V gave up 7 bases and J gave up 10 bases; unmatched junction bases: 9. The CDR3 is 13 residues long. Germline values: CDR1 MNHEY, CDR2 SVGAGI. The DNA of the CDR3 is TGTGCCAGCAACGTCGACAGGGGGCCTGGAGCTTTCTTT. Its translation is CASNVDRGPGAFF.

This clone occurred once. The rearrangement joins TRBV30 to TRBJ2-7; tentatively, D is TRBD1 (5 bases). Trimming shortened V by 3 bases and J by 1 base, and 19 bases separated the two germline ends. Germline V CDR1 and CDR2: GTSNPN, SVGIG (reference sequence). The CDR3 length is 16 residues. The CDR3 reads CAWSRVFGQRSYEQYF. The CDR3 coding sequence is TGTGCCTGGAGCCGGGTGTTTGGACAAAGATCCTACGAGCAGTACTTC.

The chain employs TRBV5-1 and TRBJ1-4; D is perhaps TRBD1 (5 bases). The germline V gene has CDR1 SGHRS and CDR2 YFSETQ. V was pared by 4 bases and J by 8 bases, with 12 bases between. CDR3 size: 13 residues. DNA for the CDR3: TGCGCCAGCAGCGCAGGGATGAGGGAAAAACTGTTTTTT. Amino acid sequence: CASSAGMREKLFF.

This clone appeared a few times. The chain recombines TRBV10-3 with TRBJ2-1; 7 positions match TRBD1. Germline V CDR1 and CDR2: ENHRY, SYGVKD. With 0 bases clipped from V and 6 bases from J, the junction kept 5 bases outside the gene matches. CDR3 length: 15 amino acids. CDR3 sequence reads: CAISESSDRVNEQFF. The CDR3 DNA sequence: TGTGCCATCAGTGAGTCAAGTGACAGGGTCAATGAGCAGTTCTTC.

The V and J genes are TRBV5-1 and TRBJ1-1, with a weak D call TRBD1 (5 bases). The CDR3 extends over 17 amino acids. V shed 4 bases and J shed 1 base, with 20 bases lying between them. CDR1 and CDR2 (germline): SGHRS, YFSETQ. The CDR3 region has the DNA TGCGCCAGCAGCGTCAGGGAAATTGGCCCCCCGAACACTGAAGCTTTCTTT. Its protein is CASSVREIGPPNTEAFF.

This CDR3 is CASSFTGRYMFNEQFF. For the CDR3, the DNA is TGTGCCAGCAGTTTTACCGGGAGGTATATGTTCAATGAGCAGTTCTTC. V and J are TRBV28 and TRBJ2-1; 7 positions agree with TRBD2. Germline V CDR1 and CDR2: MDHEN, SYDVKM. This CDR3 has 16 amino acids. Trimming cost V 3 bases and J 6 bases; bases outside gene matches: 11.

The chain uses TRBV28 and TRBJ1-1; the D is unclear. The CDR3 loop spans 16 amino acids. Germline V gene data show CDR1 as MDHEN and CDR2 as SYDVKM. Trimming took 4 bases from V and 1 from J, leaving 16 bases between them. The CDR3 loop reads CASSSLRGGRNTEAFF. The DNA for the CDR3 is TGTGCCAGCAGTTCACTTCGGGGAGGGCGGAACACTGAAGCTTTCTTT.

This chain links TRBV9 with TRBJ2-7, with D unclear. CDR3 size: 14 residues. Germline values: CDR1 SGDLS, CDR2 YYNGEE. The germline V and J ends were trimmed by 0 bases and 6 bases, with 13 bases remaining between them. CDR3 region: CASSVGQERPEQYF. For the CDR3, the DNA is TGTGCCAGCAGCGTAGGCCAGGAACGGCCCGAGCAGTACTTC.

The rearrangement uses TRBV5-1 and TRBJ1-5; D remains unclear. Germline CDR1 and CDR2: SGHRS and YFSETQ. V gave up 5 bases and J gave up 2 bases, with 14 bases separating them. The CDR3 has 15 amino acids. This chain's CDR3 is CASSRTRVRNQPQHF. The CDR3 DNA sequence: TGCGCCAGCAGTCGAACGAGGGTACGCAATCAGCCCCAGCATTTT.

This clone was seen just once. CDR3 sequence reads: CASSCRKSRDRVEETQYF. DNA for the CDR3: TGTGCCAGCAGCTGTCGTAAAAGCCGGGACAGGGTGGAAGAGACCCAGTACTTC. The rearrangement links TRBV7-6 to TRBJ2-5; TRBD1 matches at 9 bases. Germline loops: CDR1 SGHVS, CDR2 FNYEAQ. The junction had 15 bases not matched to a gene; V was cut back by 4 bases and J by 3 bases. The CDR3 is 18 amino acids.

This sequence joins TRBV7-6 and TRBJ1-4; D is unclear. V lost 1 base and J 5 bases, leaving 11 bases between the germline ends. Germline V lookup: CDR1 SGHVS, CDR2 FNYEAQ. This CDR3 region has 15 residues. In DNA form, the CDR3 reads TGTGCCAGCAGCTTAGACCCGATCGGGAATGAAAAACTGTTTTTT. It translates to CASSLDPIGNEKLFF.

The CDR3 protein is CASSWSGEDEQFF. CDR3 DNA: TGTGCCAGCAGCTGGAGCGGGGAAGATGAGCAGTTCTTC. The chain couples TRBV5-4 to TRBJ2-1, with TRBD2 matching over 7 bases. Trimming cost V 3 bases and J 8 bases; bases outside gene matches: 5. The CDR3 totals 13 residues. Germline V gene lookup returns CDR1 SGHNT and CDR2 YYREEE (reference sequence).

The chain employs TRBV11-2 and TRBJ2-3, with TRBD2 identical over 11 bases. This CDR3 is built from 17 residues. Losses at the gene ends were 4 bases for V and 1 base for J; bases not matched to a gene: 7. Germline V CDR1 and CDR2: SGHAT, FQNNGV. CDR3 in DNA: TGTGCCAGCAGCTCCCCTAGCGGGGGGTTACGCACAGATACGCAGTATTTT. Protein: CASSSPSGGLRTDTQYF. Based on the CDR3 plus reference TRBV11-2 and TRBJ2-3, the full variable domain is EAGVAQSPRYKIIEKRQSVAFWCNPISGHATLYWYQQILGQGPKLLIQFQNNGVVDDSQLPKDRFSAERLKGVDSTLKIQPAKLEDSAVYLCASSSPSGGLRTDTQYFGPGTRLTVL.

This rearrangement joins TRBV14 to TRBJ2-1; the match to TRBD2 covers 7 bases. Germline assignment: CDR1 SGHDN and CDR2 FVKESK. The V segment lost 3 bases and the J segment 4 bases; nucleotides outside the gene matches: 3. The length of the CDR3 is 14 residues. CDR3 DNA sequence: TGTGCCAGCAGCCAGCGGGAGAAGTACAATGAGCAGTTCTTC. This translates into CASSQREKYNEQFF. The whole variable domain, remainder taken from reference TRBV14 and TRBJ2-1, is EAGVTQFPSHSVIEKGQTVTLRCDPISGHDNLYWYRRVMGKEIKFLLHFVKESKQDESGMPNNRFLAERTGGTYSTLKVQPAELEDSGVYFCASSQREKYNEQFFGPGTRLTVL.

This clone has just one count. The V call is TRBV15, the J call TRBJ2-5; 12 bases line up with TRBD2. Germline V CDR1 and CDR2: LNHNV, YYDKDF (reference sequence). The length of the CDR3 is 17 residues. The V gene end was trimmed by 1 base and the J gene end by 4 bases; junction bases not matched to a gene: 7. The CDR3 sequence: CATSRARLAGVRETQYF. Here the CDR3 DNA reads TGTGCCACCAGCAGAGCCAGACTAGCGGGAGTCAGAGAGACCCAGTACTTC.

The V gene is TRBV11-3, the J gene TRBJ2-2, with a tentative D call TRBD1 (5 bases). The CDR3 is 16 residues long. Germline CDR1 SGHNT, CDR2 YENEEA. V shed 5 bases and J shed 1 base, with 14 bases lying between them. The CDR3 sequence: CASSPRSQGNTGELFF. CDR3 DNA: TGTGCCAGCAGCCCCAGGAGTCAGGGGAACACCGGGGAGCTGTTTTTT.

The V call is TRBV5-6, the J call TRBJ2-7; TRBD1 agrees at 7 bases. The CDR3 is made up of 16 amino acids. Trimming removed 3 bases from V and 4 bases from J; junction bases left unmatched: 13. Germline CDR1 reads SGHDT; CDR2 reads YYEEEE. The CDR3 is CASSCRGLKIQYEQYF. The DNA of the CDR3 is TGTGCCAGCAGCTGCAGGGGGTTAAAAATCCAATACGAGCAGTACTTC.

This chain joins TRBV7-2 and TRBJ1-6; D gene uncertain. The CDR3 contains 17 residues. Between the trimmed V and J ends, which lost 2 bases and 0 bases, there was a span of 11 bases. Germline CDR1 SGHTA, CDR2 FQGNSA. CDR3 amino acids: CASSLSRESSYNSPLHF. CDR3 coding DNA: TGTGCCAGCAGCTTATCGAGGGAGAGCTCCTATAATTCACCCCTCCACTTT.

The V and J genes are TRBV29-1 and TRBJ2-1; D is perhaps TRBD1 (5 bases). This CDR3 spans 12 amino acids. Germline assignment: CDR1 SQVTM and CDR2 ANQGSEA. Trimming left V 1 base short and J 6 bases short, with 7 bases between. The CDR3 reads CSVEGQINEQFF. The CDR3 DNA reads as TGCAGCGTTGAAGGACAGATCAATGAGCAGTTCTTC.

The chain employs TRBV5-5 and TRBJ2-5, with TRBD1 matching 8 bases. The germline V gene has CDR1 SGHKS and CDR2 YYEKEE (reference sequence). The CDR3 runs to 14 residues. V gave up 3 bases and J gave up 3 bases; unmatched junction bases: 4. CDR3: CASSSDRAKETQYF. DNA of the CDR3: TGTGCCAGCAGCTCGGACAGGGCCAAAGAGACCCAGTACTTC.

The chain links TRBV28 to TRBJ2-7, with D perhaps matching TRBD2 (5 bases). V was trimmed by 0 bases and J by 4 bases, leaving 16 bases between them. Germline lookup yields CDR1 MDHEN and CDR2 SYDVKM. The CDR3 is 16 residues long. The CDR3 region has the DNA TGTGCCAGCAGTTTATGCGGCCTAGAAGCGGCTTACGAGCAGTACTTC. Translating it yields CASSLCGLEAAYEQYF.

The chain employs TRBV7-2 and TRBJ2-7; weak D call: TRBD1 (5 bases). With 2 bases removed from V and 5 bases from J, the gap between germline ends came to 10 bases. The CDR3 is made up of 13 amino acids. Germline V gives CDR1 SGHTA, CDR2 FQGNSA. The CDR3 here is CASSLTWGHEQYF. The CDR3 bases are TGTGCCAGCAGCTTAACTTGGGGCCACGAGCAGTACTTC.

J is TRBJ2-2 and V is TRBV15; TRBD1 matches at 10 bases. The CDR3 is made up of 16 amino acids. After removal of 3 bases from V and 2 bases from J, the junction contained 3 bases not matched to a gene. Germline V gene data show CDR1 as LNHNV and CDR2 as YYDKDF (reference sequence). The CDR3 region is CATSSGTGENTGELFF. CDR3 nucleotides: TGTGCCACCAGCAGTGGGACAGGGGAAAACACCGGGGAGCTGTTTTTT.

This chain joins TRBV10-3 and TRBJ1-2; a weak D match, TRBD1 (6 bases). The germline CDR1 and CDR2 sequences are ENHRY and SYGVKD. This CDR3 has 14 amino acids. Deletions cut 1 base from V and 6 bases from J, with 12 bases between. The CDR3 sequence is CAISEFRDKNGYTF. The CDR3 DNA follows: TGTGCCATCAGTGAGTTCCGGGACAAAAATGGCTACACCTTC.

This chain uses TRBV4-1 with TRBJ2-7; 14 positions match TRBD2. This CDR3 has 21 amino acids. V was pared by 0 bases and J by 3 bases, with 16 bases of the junction left unmatched. Germline CDR1 and CDR2: MGHRA and YSYEKL. The CDR3 coding sequence is TGCGCCAGCAGCCAAGATCGGGGGGCCTCCGGGACTAGCGGGAGATACTACGAGCAGTACTTC. It yields the protein CASSQDRGASGTSGRYYEQYF.